The present T cell receptor (beta chain) was sequenced within a study of shared clonotypes between healthy human individuals (dated by TCRdb to 2018 to 2021). At the level of the whole study: A couple of women and a few men aged 18 to 49 years were included in the cohort. To estimate repertoire size and how much clonotype sharing occurs between individuals, the study deeply sequenced the blood TCR repertoires of about five healthy adults. To increase sequencing depth and limit assay-specific biases, TCR repertoire library preparation and sequencing were carried out by different laboratories using diverse techniques. For each donor, CD4 naive and CD4 memory were each given three plates, CD8 naive was given two plates, and CD8 memory was given one plate. Between about 0.8 and 8.9 billion PBMCs per donor were obtained by leukapheresis. Here is what the overall study found, with its caveats: Pairwise subsampling led to the expectation that sequencing depth would affect the degree of clonotype sharing among donors. Naive subsets generally had larger estimated clonotype richness than memory subsets. Sampling was restricted to blood, and TCR repertoires in tissue are likely to differ from TCR repertoires in blood. The genetic and exposure-history diversity represented was limited by the small number of donors. Clonotypes shared by all four sorted-subset donors showed higher generation probabilities than non-shared clonotypes. Incomplete sequencing was indicated by rarefaction of sorted-subset datasets, despite the large sequencing depth. When a handful of donors were compared, the shared fraction of clonotypes was around 4.6% for naive CD4, around 3.6% for naive CD8, 2.3% for memory CD4, and under 0.5% for memory CD8.

Using the deep immunoSEQ assay, multiplex PCR amplified TCR CDR3 regions from genomic DNA. Extracted genomic DNA from each cell subset was distributed evenly across all wells of several immunoSEQ 96-well plates, and each plate was treated as a replicate. For sorted subsets, roughly 200 ng of genomic DNA, equivalent to around 31,000 T cell genomes, went into each replicate PCR. Purified libraries were measured with a Qubit 3.0 fluorometer, size-checked on a Bioanalyzer 2100, and measured again with the KAPA Library Quantification kit. Every immunoSEQ 96-well plate was sequenced on a dedicated single-read 150-cycle Illumina NextSeq 550 flow cell. As for the authors' bioinformatics: Because the immunoSEQ output held only junctional sequences and lacked quality scores, the filtering could not match the filtering applied to full-length reads. Sequences were annotated with PyIR, a Python wrapper for IgBLAST v1.9, using IMGT germline references to assign V/J genes and CDR3. Any read was removed if the V/J assignment was weak (E-value above 1e-6), the CDR3 was missing, or the read contained stop codons, out-of-frame junctions, or ambiguous translated residues. V3J clonotypes were defined as sequences sharing the same inferred V gene, J gene, and CDR3 amino acid sequence. To compute the percentage overlap between repertoires, the number of shared unique clonotypes was divided by the size of the smaller repertoire. Three approaches were used to assess repertoire richness: RTK rarefaction, the Chao1 estimator, and Recon v2.1 estimates of unobserved clonotypes. OLGA was used to compute generation probabilities for all TCRbeta clonotypes that the gDNA method yielded from a handful of donors. TCRdb stores this immuneACCESS table with in-frame sequences only. Part of the clones is absent; in the studies checked, under half of the shortfall reflects unresolved V genes, and no reason is known for the rest. V and J calls plus clone size are reproduced from that table; the DNA served to infer D and trimming. This sample comprises 2 million to 3 million clones, over 85% of them detected only once. The ten largest account for roughly 0.36% of the sample.

CDR1 SNHLY and CDR2 FYNNEI were looked up in the germline V gene. Reading from cysteine to phenylalanine, the CDR3 counts 12 amino acids. Just the 36-base CDR3 DNA is kept, in frame starting at base 1. The trim is 8 bases for V and 2 bases for J, with a gap of 7 bases between the germline ends. Donors were healthy HIV-negative adults with no recently reported acute infections or vaccinations. Every donor was a Caucasian adult residing in Nashville, Tennessee, USA. CD4+ T cells were enriched by magnetic negative selection, after which naive cells were positively selected on CD45RA and the negative fraction was taken as the memory subset. Blood was collected by leukapheresis, and PBMCs were isolated by Ficoll-Histopaque density gradient centrifugation and then cryopreserved in liquid nitrogen vapor phase. Analytical flow cytometry was used to check the purity and quantity of every magnetically sorted T cell population. Each sorted fraction had its genomic DNA isolated and then quantified by UV absorbance on a Nanodrop 2000c.

A remark on this clone: This clone's antigen is unknown. No base-level quality is on record; no much larger clone is a single base apart.

Input material: naive CD4+ T cells from PBMCs. The sample's cell subset or site label, decoded: CD45RA+ positively selected. This sequence was found in a man aged 18 to 35 in good health. Some clones in this sample may be carry-over from other donors' samples. This sequence uses TRBV2 and TRBJ1-5; TRBD1 could be the D gene, as 5 bases match. The nucleotide sequence is TGTGCCAGCCAGGGAGGCAATCAGCCCCAGCATTTT. This translates into CASQGGNQPQHF. The full variable domain, with segments outside the CDR3 supplied by the reference TRBV2 and TRBJ1-5 proteins, appears as EPEVTQTPSHQVTQMGQEVILRCVPISNHLYFYWYRQILGQKVEFLVSFYNNEISEKSEIFDDQFSVERPDGSNFTLKIRSTKLEDSAMYFCASQGGNQPQHFGDGTRLSIL.